The 32 T cell receptor beta chains below come from one sample, sequenced in a study of T cells after yellow fever vaccination (dated by TCRdb to about 2019). The library was produced with 5' RACE. TCRdb records Illumina HiSeq 2500 as the sequencer. Through fastp at Q25 and MiXCR, TCRdb rebuilt clones from the public reads, retaining in-frame beta chains. Identical CDR3 protein sequences are pooled into one entry, listed with their most common genes and DNA. The sample table records a few hundred thousand distinct CDR3 sequences; around 6.8% of these occur just once. The ten largest clones add up to over 15% of the sample. Reading the label with the study, this specimen's treatment or condition is: live attenuated yellow fever vaccine strain. The sample was PBMCs, taken about 41 days after the first yellow fever vaccination. The receptors come from a man aged 18-30 years who received the YFV17D yellow fever vaccine.

This clonotype was recorded many times. V usage is TRBV30 and J usage is TRBJ2-1; TRBD1 matches 8 bases. V trimming: 2 bases; J trimming: 7 bases; junction bases outside the gene matches: 16. The germline V gene encodes CDR1 GTSNPN and CDR2 SVGIG (reference sequence). CDR3 length equals 17 residues. CDR3 nucleotide sequence: TGTGCCTGGAGTTCCATGGGGTCAGGGGGCGTCTGGAATGAGCAGTTCTTC. Protein sequence: CAWSSMGSGGVWNEQFF.

This rearrangement joins TRBV28 to TRBJ1-5; TRBD1 matches at 9 bases. This CDR3 has 16 residues. V lost 4 bases to trimming and J lost 3 bases; unmatched junction nucleotides: 7. From germline, CDR1 is MDHEN and CDR2 SYDVKM. The CDR3 bases are TGTGCCAGCAGTTATCCCGGGACAGGGATCAATCAGCCCCAGCATTTT. Amino acids: CASSYPGTGINQPQHF.

The chain links TRBV4-3 to TRBJ1-2; tentatively, D is TRBD1 (5 bases). There are 15 residues in the CDR3. The V end was cut by 7 bases, the J end by 3 bases, with 18 bases between. Germline-derived CDR1 and CDR2 are LGHNA and YSLEER. This chain's CDR3 is CASTPGASPHYGYTF. Here the CDR3 DNA reads TGCGCCAGCACCCCCGGGGCTTCCCCCCACTATGGCTACACCTTC.

This chain links TRBV12-3 or TRBV12-4 with TRBJ2-4; no definite D call. The CDR3 contains 17 residues. V lost 4 bases and J lost 4, with 20 bases in between. For the CDR3, the DNA is TGTGCCAGCAGTTGGGGTCCCTCAGCAGGACCAAAAAACATTCAGTACTTC. This codes for CASSWGPSAGPKNIQYF.

This clonotype was recorded at least ten times. The V gene is TRBV20-1, the J gene TRBJ2-1, with no clear D. This CDR3 is 12 amino acids long. The V end lost 6 bases, the J end lost 6 bases, and 12 bases lay between the germline ends. Per the germline V gene, CDR1 is DFQATT and CDR2 is SNEGSKA (reference sequence). The CDR3, as DNA: TGCAGTGCGGACCGACGGCTCAATGAGCAGTTCTTC. Protein: CSADRRLNEQFF.

The chain recombines TRBV11-1 with TRBJ2-5; 11 bases agree with TRBD2. The CDR3 runs to 20 residues. CDR1 SGHAT and CDR2 FQDESV come from the germline V gene (reference sequence). V was pared by 3 bases and J by 5 bases, with 20 bases of the junction left unmatched. CDR3 sequence: CASSFVPGKETSGAPETQYF. The CDR3 DNA sequence: TGTGCCAGCAGCTTCGTACCCGGGAAGGAGACTAGCGGGGCTCCTGAGACCCAGTACTTC.

This chain links TRBV5-1 with TRBJ2-2, with 14 bases matching TRBD2. The V and J ends lost 4 bases and 5 bases, in that order; junction bases with no gene match: 7. Germline V gene sequence: CDR1 SGHRS, CDR2 YFSETQ. The CDR3 loop spans 17 amino acids. The CDR3 region is CASSHGLAGGLTGELFF. CDR3 DNA: TGCGCCAGCAGCCACGGACTAGCGGGGGGCCTGACCGGGGAGCTGTTTTTT.

This clonotype was found many times. The genes are TRBV18 and TRBJ1-6; D remains ambiguous. This CDR3 is built from 15 residues. CDR1 is KGHSH, CDR2 LQKENI, per germline. The V end lost 3 bases, the J end lost 0 bases, and 6 bases lay between the germline ends. This CDR3 reads CASSPSISYNSPLHF. The CDR3 region has the DNA TGTGCCAGCTCACCCAGTATCTCCTATAATTCACCCCTCCACTTT.

The chain carries TRBV7-9 and TRBJ1-1, with TRBD1 matching 8 bases. This CDR3 is built from 16 residues. Germline loops: CDR1 SEHNR, CDR2 FQNEAQ (reference sequence). The trim removed 0 bases at V and 4 bases at J, leaving 7 bases unmatched. The CDR3 DNA follows: TGTGCCAGCAGCTTAGCTATCACAGGGGGAACCACTGAAGCTTTCTTT. It specifies CASSLAITGGTTEAFF.

This clonotype was observed a few times. The chain joins TRBV4-2 to TRBJ2-3; D may be TRBD1 (6 bases). Trimming removed 1 base from V and 3 bases from J, with 17 bases in between. Germline loops: CDR1 LGHNA, CDR2 YNFKEQ. The CDR3 is made up of 17 amino acids. The CDR3 coding sequence is TGTGCCAGCAGCCAAGCGAGGGGCAGGGGTTTAACAGATACGCAGTATTTT. Protein sequence: CASSQARGRGLTDTQYF.

The table lists this clonotype with many counts. The chain recombines TRBV7-2 with TRBJ2-1, with unresolved D. CDR1 and CDR2 (germline): SGHTA, FQGNSA. V was shortened by 4 bases and J by 8 bases, with 9 bases between the two germline ends. The CDR3 is 12 amino acids. CDR3 DNA: TGTGCCAGCAGCTCGCCTCCACATGAGCAGTTCTTC. Translation: CASSSPPHEQFF.

This clonotype occurred many times. The chain combines TRBV5-1 with TRBJ2-7, with D perhaps TRBD1 or TRBD2 (6 bases each). Germline V CDR1 and CDR2: SGHRS, YFSETQ. This CDR3 has 16 residues. Trimming removed 4 bases from V and 6 bases from J, with 23 bases in between. The CDR3 spells CASSPQPQGMGGEQYF. The CDR3 region has the DNA TGCGCCAGCAGCCCCCAGCCCCAGGGGATGGGAGGCGAGCAGTACTTC.

The rearrangement joins TRBV5-4 to TRBJ2-1, with 7 bases matching TRBD1. Germline-derived CDR1 and CDR2 are SGHNT and YYREEE (reference sequence). J was trimmed by 9 bases and V by 5 bases; bases with no gene match: 8. CDR3 length: 13 amino acids. The CDR3: CASRPGGGLEQFF. The CDR3 DNA is TGTGCCAGCAGACCAGGGGGTGGGCTTGAGCAGTTCTTC.

This chain connects TRBV5-4 to TRBJ2-7; 8 bases align to TRBD2. J gave up 5 bases and V 4 bases, and 5 bases lay outside the gene matches. CDR1 and CDR2 from the germline V gene are SGHNT and YYREEE (reference sequence). The CDR3 sequence is 13 residues long. Written as DNA, the CDR3 is TGTGCCAGCAGCCACCCGGGGGGGGACGAGCAGTACTTC. It specifies CASSHPGGDEQYF.

This clonotype came up a few times. This rearrangement joins TRBV7-9 to TRBJ1-6, with D maybe TRBD1 (5 bases). The CDR3 consists of 16 residues. Between the trimmed V and J ends, which lost 5 bases and 1 base, there was a span of 12 bases. Germline loops: CDR1 SEHNR, CDR2 FQNEAQ (reference sequence). The CDR3 nucleotides read TGTGCCAGCAGCGGGGGTATAGGTTCCTATAATTCACCCCTCCACTTT. This translates into CASSGGIGSYNSPLHF.

The V gene is TRBV20-1, the J gene TRBJ2-3, with D unresolved. The germline V gene has CDR1 DFQATT and CDR2 SNEGSKA (reference sequence). Trimming removed 4 bases from V and 4 bases from J, with 12 bases in between. This CDR3 contains 13 residues. CDR3 sequence reads: CSAKASASDTQYF. CDR3 sequence (DNA): TGCAGTGCTAAGGCTTCGGCGTCAGATACGCAGTATTTT.

The table lists this clonotype with many counts. This sequence joins TRBV3-1 and TRBJ2-1; perhaps TRBD2 as D (5 bases). Germline-derived CDR1 and CDR2 are LGHDT and YNNKEL (reference sequence). The CDR3 totals 13 residues. V dropped 5 bases and J dropped 10 bases, with 15 bases sitting between them. The CDR3 DNA is TGTGCCAGCAGCGAAACTAGTCCTGGGGAGCAGTTCTTC. The encoded protein is CASSETSPGEQFF.

This clonotype has more than one count but fewer than ten. The chain carries TRBV7-2 and TRBJ2-3; a weak D match, TRBD2 (6 bases). V gave up 5 bases and J gave up 6 bases, with 15 bases separating them. This CDR3 comprises 14 residues. The germline CDR1 and CDR2 sequences are SGHTA and FQGNSA. The CDR3 sequence is CASSQRRGTDTQYF. CDR3 bases: TGTGCCAGCAGCCAAAGGAGGGGTACGGATACGCAGTATTTT.

There are a few counts of this clonotype. The genes are TRBV7-9 and TRBJ2-1; D perhaps matches TRBD2 (6 bases). The CDR3 covers 16 residues. Germline V gene data show CDR1 as SEHNR and CDR2 as FQNEAQ (reference sequence). Trimming removed 1 base at V and 4 bases at J, with 14 bases between. The CDR3 DNA reads TGTGCCAGCAGCTTAGTTGGCGGGGCTATTTACAATGAGCAGTTCTTC. It encodes CASSLVGGAIYNEQFF.

The chain carries TRBV7-8 and TRBJ2-1; 10 nucleotides line up with TRBD2. With V trimmed by 3 bases and J by 2 bases, 10 bases remained unmatched. CDR1 SGHVS and CDR2 FQNEAQ come from the germline V gene. The CDR3 contains 18 residues. The CDR3 DNA is TGTGCCAGCAGCTTTCTAGCGGGGGCCCTAAGTCCCTACAATGAGCAGTTCTTC. This codes for CASSFLAGALSPYNEQFF.

This clonotype was seen many times. This chain links TRBV10-3 with TRBJ1-2; D might be TRBD1 (6 bases). The V gene's germline CDR1 is ENHRY and CDR2 SYGVKD. V gave up 10 bases and J gave up 2 bases, with 11 bases separating them. The CDR3 sequence is 12 residues long. This chain's CDR3 is CASGTQNYGYTF. Written as DNA, the CDR3 is TGTGCCAGCGGGACACAGAACTATGGCTACACCTTC.

This rearrangement joins TRBV7-2 to TRBJ1-5, with D hard to call. The length of the CDR3 is 14 residues. The ends were cut back, 5 bases at V and 0 bases at J, with 8 bases in the middle. Germline V gene lookup returns CDR1 SGHTA and CDR2 FQGNSA. CDR3 DNA: TGTGCCAGCAGCCGTGCAAGTAGCAATCAGCCCCAGCATTTT. This encodes CASSRASSNQPQHF.

The chain joins TRBV7-2 to TRBJ2-1, with D perhaps TRBD1 or TRBD2 (7 bases each). From germline, CDR1 is SGHTA and CDR2 FQGNSA. The CDR3 runs 16 residues. Trimming took off 3 bases at V and 3 bases at J, with 15 bases between the two ends. The CDR3 protein is CASSLSQGGHYNEQFF. As DNA, the CDR3 is TGTGCCAGCAGCTTGTCCCAGGGGGGGCACTACAATGAGCAGTTCTTC.

This clonotype was counted a few times. The rearrangement uses TRBV7-9 and TRBJ1-2, with TRBD1 identical over 7 bases. This CDR3 is 14 amino acids long. V shed 5 bases, J shed 4 bases, and the junction held 7 bases outside the gene matches. From germline, CDR1 is SEHNR and CDR2 FQNEAQ (reference sequence). The CDR3 bases are TGTGCCAGCAGCCCCCCCCAGGGGGGCTATGGCTACACCTTC. It yields the protein CASSPPQGGYGYTF. The full variable domain, its missing parts supplied by reference TRBV7-9 and TRBJ1-2, is DTGVSQNPRHKITKRGQNVTFRCDPISEHNRLYWYRQTLGQGPEFLTYFQNEAQLEKSRLLSDRFSAERPKGSFSTLEIQRTEQGDSAMYLCASSPPQGGYGYTFGSGTRLTVV.

This clonotype was seen repeatedly, ten times or more. The chain employs TRBV5-1 and TRBJ2-5; 8 bases map to TRBD2. The V and J ends lost 0 bases and 5 bases, in that order; junction bases with no gene match: 6. CDR1 SGHRS and CDR2 YFSETQ come from the germline V gene. The CDR3 runs to 15 residues. The CDR3 loop reads CASSLAAGGPETQYF. DNA for the CDR3: TGCGCCAGCAGCTTGGCGGCGGGGGGCCCGGAGACCCAGTACTTC.

The chain uses TRBV7-3 and TRBJ2-7; D is unclear. Germline assignment: CDR1 SGHTA and CDR2 FQGTGA. Trimming removed 4 bases at V and 0 bases at J, with 7 bases between. The CDR3 is 13 amino acids. CDR3 protein: CASSYPSSYEQYF. The CDR3 DNA reads TGTGCCAGCAGCTACCCGAGCTCCTACGAGCAGTACTTC.

The chain links TRBV7-9 to TRBJ2-3; TRBD1 is a possible D gene (5 bases). Germline CDR1 is SEHNR and CDR2 is FQNEAQ (reference sequence). This CDR3 contains 14 residues. The V end was cut by 2 bases, the J end by 6 bases, with 12 bases between. CDR3: CASSLNDWGDTQYF. The CDR3 DNA reads as TGTGCCAGCAGCTTAAACGACTGGGGCGATACGCAGTATTTT.

This clonotype has a count of ten or more. The gene calls are TRBV25-1 and TRBJ1-1, with D perhaps matching TRBD1 (5 bases). CDR1 is MGHDK, CDR2 SYGVNS, per germline. V was pared by 1 base and J by 1 base, with 10 bases between. This CDR3 has 15 residues. CDR3: CASSEWGGSNTEAFF. The CDR3 DNA sequence: TGTGCCAGCAGTGAATGGGGCGGATCGAACACTGAAGCTTTCTTT.

In its sample, this clonotype was seen a few times. The V call is TRBV18, the J call TRBJ1-5; weak D call: TRBD1 (6 bases). The CDR3 has 16 amino acids. Trimming removed 2 bases at V and 1 base at J, with 12 bases between. CDR1 and CDR2 (germline): KGHSH, LQKENI. CDR3 loop: CASSPGYRESNQPQHF. In DNA form, the CDR3 reads TGTGCCAGCTCACCAGGGTACAGGGAAAGCAATCAGCCCCAGCATTTT.

In this sample, this clonotype turned up a few times. The V and J genes are TRBV11-2 and TRBJ1-1; 10 bases agree with TRBD1. The CDR3 contains 15 residues. The germline V gene encodes CDR1 SGHAT and CDR2 FQNNGV. The V segment lost 7 bases and the J segment 1 base; nucleotides outside the gene matches: 6. As DNA, the CDR3 is TGTGCCAGCATGGACAGGGGGATTAAGAACACTGAAGCTTTCTTT. Protein: CASMDRGIKNTEAFF.

The V gene is TRBV3-1, the J gene TRBJ1-4; D call uncertain. The CDR3 runs to 16 residues. V dropped 0 bases and J dropped 7 bases, with 15 bases sitting between them. Germline V gene sequence: CDR1 LGHDT, CDR2 YNNKEL (reference sequence). CDR3 nucleotides: TGTGCCAGCAGCCAAGATGGAGCAGGTGTTCGTGAAAAACTGTTTTTT. Translation: CASSQDGAGVREKLFF.

This clonotype was seen only once. The chain uses TRBV14 and TRBJ2-2; no clear D gene. The V and J ends lost 4 bases and 3 bases respectively, with 18 bases between them. Germline CDR1 and CDR2: SGHDN and FVKESK. This CDR3 spans 17 amino acids. The CDR3, as DNA: TGTGCCAGCAGCCCGAAGACACCACCCACATACACCGGGGAGCTGTTTTTT. This codes for CASSPKTPPTYTGELFF. Combining the CDR3 with reference TRBV14 and TRBJ2-2 gives the whole variable domain EAGVTQFPSHSVIEKGQTVTLRCDPISGHDNLYWYRRVMGKEIKFLLHFVKESKQDESGMPNNRFLAERTGGTYSTLKVQPAELEDSGVYFCASSPKTPPTYTGELFFGEGSRLTVL.